Listed below are T cell receptor beta chains from one sample, sequenced in a study of Ad26.COV2.S vaccination and SARS-CoV-2 variants. Data came from immunoSEQ multiplex PCR; TCRdb stores just in-frame clones and leaves some out. The top ten hold 2.1% of the sample, which has some 290,000 clones, around four fifths seen once. The sequences come from peripheral blood, collected in a trial of Ad26.COV2.S vaccine versus placebo. These receptors were taken from a person aged 18-60 years who received the Ad26.COV2.S COVID-19 vaccine or a placebo. CDR3s include the opening cysteine and the closing phenylalanine or tryptophan. A D gene is named only where the DNA matches it firmly. Where a row states a size, it is once, few, many or the class of an expanded clone; other rows omit it.

clone_size j_call d_call v_call cdr3_aa cdr3_nt
NA TRBJ2-6 NA TRBV11-2 CATSGFSGANVLTF TGTGCCACTTCGGGCTTCTCTGGGGCCAACGTCCTGACTTTC
once TRBJ1-1 NA TRBV9 CASSVAGVAEAFF TGTGCCAGCAGCGTAGCGGGAGTCGCTGAAGCTTTCTTT
NA TRBJ2-7 NA TRBV25-1 CASSVGPLLNYEQYF TGTGCCAGCAGTGTGGGGCCGCTATTAAACTACGAGCAGTACTTC
NA TRBJ2-1 NA TRBV9 CASSLGPLGLKNEQFF TGTGCCAGCAGCCTGGGGCCCCTAGGGCTCAAAAATGAGCAGTTCTTC
few TRBJ2-7 TRBD2 TRBV7-3 CASSRGGPQYF TGTGCCAGCAGCCGGGGGGGACCGCAGTACTTC
NA TRBJ2-7 NA TRBV18 CASSRLSATFYEQYF TGTGCCAGCTCACGTCTATCGGCGACTTTCTACGAGCAGTACTTC
NA TRBJ1-3 TRBD1 TRBV11-3 CASSKRTGVENTIYF TGTGCCAGCAGCAAACGGACAGGGGTGGAAAACACCATATATTTT
NA TRBJ1-3 NA TRBV4-1 CASSMDSAMPGRGNTIYF TGCGCCAGCAGTATGGACAGTGCCATGCCCGGGAGGGGAAACACCATATATTTT
NA TRBJ2-1 TRBD1 TRBV7-3 CASSSTPGTAIEQFF TGTGCCAGCAGCTCAACCCCGGGGACAGCGATTGAGCAGTTCTTC
NA TRBJ1-4 NA TRBV6-1 CASSDRGGIGEKLFF TGTGCCAGCAGTGACCGGGGGGGGATAGGGGAAAAACTGTTTTTT
once TRBJ2-7 TRBD1 TRBV11-1 CASNPDRGGVNYEQYF TGTGCCAGCAACCCAGACAGGGGAGGTGTGAACTACGAGCAGTACTTC
NA TRBJ2-1 NA TRBV6-5 CAAGSFSAYNEQFF TGTGCCGCGGGCAGCTTTTCGGCTTACAATGAGCAGTTCTTC
NA TRBJ1-5 NA TRBV6-5 CASGDYSNQPQHF TGTGCCAGCGGAGATTATAGCAATCAGCCCCAGCATTTT
NA TRBJ2-1 TRBD2 TRBV9 CASSVEPRLTSGAIYNEQFF TGTGCCAGCAGCGTAGAGCCCAGGCTTACTAGCGGGGCCATATACAATGAGCAGTTCTTC
once TRBJ1-4 NA TRBV7-2 CASSLGGGANEKLFF TGTGCCAGCAGCTTAGGAGGGGGGGCCAATGAAAAACTGTTTTTT
NA TRBJ1-3 NA TRBV3-1/TRBV3-2 CASSLTFSGNTIYF TGTGCCAGCAGCCTGACTTTCTCTGGAAACACCATATATTTT
NA TRBJ1-2 TRBD1 TRBV28 CASRHRQGSLGGGYTF TGTGCCAGCAGACATCGACAGGGATCGTTAGGCGGTGGCTACACCTTC
NA TRBJ1-4 NA TRBV11-2 CASSLDRYAARLFF TGTGCCAGCAGCTTAGATCGTTATGCAGCTAGGCTGTTTTTT
few TRBJ1-2 TRBD1 TRBV11-3 CASGSRTGYGYTF TGTGCCAGCGGCTCTCGGACAGGCTATGGCTACACCTTC
NA TRBJ1-1 NA TRBV11-2 CASSLDGGRVSEAFF TGTGCCAGCAGCTTAGATGGTGGCAGGGTGTCTGAAGCTTTCTTT
NA TRBJ2-7 NA TRBV28 CASSQPRGYYEQYF TGTGCCAGCAGTCAACCTCGGGGATACTACGAGCAGTACTTC
few TRBJ2-7 NA TRBV5-4 CASSSGSSSHGGEQYF TGTGCCAGCAGCTCAGGATCGTCAAGCCACGGGGGAGAGCAGTACTTC
NA TRBJ1-3 NA TRBV3-1/TRBV3-2 CASSPAYGNTIYF TGTGCCAGCAGCCCCGCCTATGGAAACACCATATATTTT
NA TRBJ2-3 TRBD2 TRBV7-3 CASSLVGGSTDTQYF TGTGCCAGCAGCTTAGTCGGGGGGAGCACAGATACGCAGTATTTT
NA TRBJ1-5 TRBD1 TRBV5-6 CASSLGTGDSNQPQHF TGTGCCAGCAGCTTGGGGACAGGGGATAGCAATCAGCCCCAGCATTTT
NA TRBJ2-1 NA TRBV19 CASSIGRDGSYNEQFF TGTGCCAGTAGTATAGGGCGGGACGGATCCTACAATGAGCAGTTCTTC
few TRBJ1-1 TRBD1 TRBV6-5 CASRPTGTNTEAFF TGTGCCAGCAGACCGACAGGGACGAACACTGAAGCTTTCTTT
NA TRBJ2-1 TRBD1 TRBV5-8 CASSRGQGIYEQFF TGTGCCAGCAGCCGAGGACAGGGGATTTATGAGCAGTTCTTC
few TRBJ1-3 NA TRBV28 CASSLTGSPGNTIYF TGTGCCAGCAGTCTCACAGGCTCCCCTGGAAACACCATATATTTT
NA TRBJ2-4 TRBD1 TRBV2 CASTGVRGKNIQYF TGTGCCAGCACCGGGGTCAGGGGGAAAAACATTCAGTACTTC
NA TRBJ2-7 NA TRBV12-3/TRBV12-4 CASRLTGSYEQYF TGTGCCAGCAGGCTTACAGGGTCCTACGAGCAGTACTTC
NA TRBJ1-2 NA TRBV29-1 CSVVPRAAEGYTF TGCAGCGTTGTTCCGAGGGCAGCGGAGGGCTACACCTTC
once TRBJ2-7 NA TRBV7-6 CASSFQRTARPTYEQYF TGTGCCAGCAGCTTCCAGAGGACCGCTCGTCCTACCTACGAGCAGTACTTC
NA TRBJ1-1 NA TRBV11-2 CASSLGTEAFF TGTGCCAGCAGCTTAGGGACTGAAGCTTTCTTT
NA TRBJ2-7 TRBD2 TRBV11-3 CASSLAGNSGAAYEQYF TGTGCCAGCAGCCTAGCAGGGAATAGCGGGGCCGCCTACGAGCAGTACTTC
NA TRBJ2-5 NA TRBV10-3 CATNWRGPEETQYF TGTGCCACGAACTGGCGGGGGCCCGAAGAGACCCAGTACTTC
NA TRBJ1-2 NA TRBV9 CASSRGGGPNYGYTF TGTGCCAGCTCCCGTGGAGGTGGGCCTAACTATGGCTACACCTTC
once TRBJ1-1 NA TRBV28 CASRPSGGTEAFF TGTGCCAGCAGACCATCTGGGGGCACTGAAGCTTTCTTT
few TRBJ1-5 NA TRBV4-2 CASSQAHSNQPQHF TGTGCCAGCAGCCAAGCCCATAGCAATCAGCCCCAGCATTTT
NA TRBJ1-1 NA TRBV5-1 CASSLAGMNTEAFF TGCGCCAGCAGCTTGGCGGGAATGAACACTGAAGCTTTCTTT
NA TRBJ2-7 NA TRBV12-3/TRBV12-4 CASSFGYEQYF TGTGCCAGCAGTTTCGGCTACGAGCAGTACTTC
NA TRBJ1-2 NA TRBV10-2 CASSEMGGTGYTF TGCGCCAGCAGTGAGATGGGGGGCACGGGCTACACCTTC
once TRBJ2-7 NA TRBV12-5 CASGLGGGEQYF TGTGCTAGTGGTTTGGGGGGCGGCGAGCAGTACTTC
once TRBJ1-5 NA TRBV30 CAWSVGGGKGSNQPQHF TGTGCCTGGAGTGTGGGAGGGGGGAAGGGTAGCAATCAGCCCCAGCATTTT
once TRBJ2-5 TRBD2 TRBV30 CAWSFGGGAGETQYF TGTGCCTGGAGTTTTGGCGGGGGGGCGGGAGAGACCCAGTACTTC
NA TRBJ2-3 NA TRBV27 CASSLGPLRDRDTQYF TGTGCCAGCAGCCTCGGGCCCCTGCGTGACAGAGATACGCAGTATTTT
NA TRBJ1-4 TRBD1 TRBV27 CASSRDRGTNEKLFF TGTGCCAGCAGCCGGGACAGGGGAACTAATGAAAAACTGTTTTTT
NA TRBJ2-2 NA TRBV10-1 CASSGRTENTGELFF TGCGCCAGCAGTGGGAGGACGGAGAACACCGGGGAGCTGTTTTTT
NA TRBJ2-5 NA TRBV6-6 CASSKLGAQETQYF TGTGCCAGCAGTAAGCTGGGGGCCCAAGAGACCCAGTACTTC
NA TRBJ2-3 NA TRBV5-1 CASSPAYATDTQYF TGCGCCAGCAGCCCCGCCTACGCCACAGATACGCAGTATTTT
few TRBJ1-2 NA TRBV6-1 CASSESSTAYGYTF TGTGCCAGCAGTGAGTCTTCGACGGCCTATGGCTACACCTTC
NA TRBJ1-2 TRBD1 TRBV28 CASSYTGGRGYTF TGTGCCAGCAGCTATACAGGGGGCAGGGGCTACACCTTC
few TRBJ2-7 NA TRBV28 CASSLAGVPHFEQYF TGTGCCAGCAGTCTCGCCGGCGTCCCCCATTTCGAGCAGTACTTC
NA TRBJ2-7 NA TRBV3-1/TRBV3-2 CASSQGGRDYEQYF TGTGCCAGCAGCCAAGGGGGTAGAGACTACGAGCAGTACTTC
NA TRBJ2-7 NA TRBV20-1 CSAISVGEQYF TGCAGTGCTATCTCCGTCGGGGAGCAGTACTTC